Below, 9 T cell receptor beta chains from the same sample are listed, as sequenced in a study of shared clonotypes between healthy human individuals. The assay was immunoSEQ multiplex PCR, and TCRdb's table has in-frame clones only and misses some. Of approximately 2.4 million clones detected, roughly 95% appear once; the ten largest clones hold less than 0.15%. Sample: naive CD4+ T cells sorted from blood. Subset in this sample: CD45RA+ positively selected. These receptors originate from a young man in good health.

This clone was seen just once. The chain has TRBV11-1 and TRBJ1-5; 7 bases align to TRBD1. The CDR3 extends over 14 amino acids. Germline V gene data show CDR1 as SGHAT and CDR2 as FQDESV (reference sequence). Trimming removed 4 bases from V and 7 bases from J; junction bases left unmatched: 7. The CDR3 DNA is TGTGCCAGCAGCTCAGACAGGGCGCGGCAGCCCCAGCATTTT. Its translation is CASSSDRARQPQHF.

CDR3 amino acids: CASSYSMGLSSYEQYF. As DNA, the CDR3 is TGTGCCAGCAGTTACTCGATGGGTCTGAGCTCCTACGAGCAGTACTTC. The rearrangement links TRBV6-5 to TRBJ2-7, with D hard to call. The CDR3 contains 16 residues. Per the germline V gene, CDR1 is MNHEY and CDR2 is SVGAGI. V lost 0 bases and J 0 bases, leaving 12 bases between the germline ends.

The V and J genes are TRBV7-2 and TRBJ1-2; D possibly corresponds to TRBD1 (5 bases). Germline values: CDR1 SGHTA, CDR2 FQGNSA. Trimming took off 5 bases at V and 2 bases at J, with 15 bases between the two ends. The CDR3 contains 15 residues. CDR3 DNA sequence: TGTGCCAGCAGCGTCGACACCCGGGGGAACTATGGCTACACCTTC. Its translation: CASSVDTRGNYGYTF.

Remarks on this clone: The same CDR3 also results from other DNA sequences found in this sample. J is TRBJ2-2 and V is TRBV18; no clear D gene. The V end lost 3 bases, the J end lost 0 bases, and 5 bases lay between the germline ends. The germline V gene has CDR1 KGHSH and CDR2 LQKENI. The CDR3 runs 14 residues. DNA for the CDR3: TGTGCCAGCTCACCTCTGACGAACACCGGGGAGCTGTTTTTT. Protein: CASSPLTNTGELFF.

This chain joins TRBV2 and TRBJ2-7; tentatively, D is TRBD1 (8 bases). The V end was cut by 5 bases, the J end by 2 bases, with 16 bases between. The CDR3 runs 15 residues. Germline V CDR1 and CDR2: SNHLY, FYNNEI. In DNA form, the CDR3 reads TGTGCCAGCAGTTATACAGGGGGGGGTACCTACGAGCAGTACTTC. Translating it yields CASSYTGGGTYEQYF. The full variable domain, completed using reference TRBV2 and TRBJ2-7, is EPEVTQTPSHQVTQMGQEVILRCVPISNHLYFYWYRQILGQKVEFLVSFYNNEISEKSEIFDDQFSVERPDGSNFTLKIRSTKLEDSAMYFCASSYTGGGTYEQYFGPGTRLTVT.

This rearrangement joins TRBV7-9 to TRBJ1-3; no clear D gene. The CDR3 runs to 14 residues. Germline CDR1 is SEHNR and CDR2 is FQNEAQ (reference sequence). V gave up 0 bases and J gave up 7 bases, with 10 bases separating them. The DNA of the CDR3 is TGTGCCAGCAGCTTAGCCCCCACCAGGAACACCATATATTTT. Translated, it gives CASSLAPTRNTIYF.

The CDR3 protein is CASSPPPQGRTEAFF. The CDR3 DNA sequence: TGTGCCAGCTCACCACCACCACAGGGAAGGACTGAAGCTTTCTTT. The gene calls are TRBV18 and TRBJ1-1; a weak D match, TRBD1 (6 bases). The germline V and J ends were trimmed by 0 bases and 5 bases, with 13 bases remaining between them. Germline V gene lookup returns CDR1 KGHSH and CDR2 LQKENI. The CDR3 loop spans 15 amino acids.

V and J are TRBV4-1 and TRBJ2-2; D might be TRBD2 (5 bases). The CDR3 sequence is 15 residues long. The germline V gene has CDR1 MGHRA and CDR2 YSYEKL. V was clipped by 0 bases and J by 5 bases, with 10 bases between them. The CDR3 coding sequence is TGCGCCAGCAGCCAAGATGAGGGTTGGACCGGGGAGCTGTTTTTT. Protein product: CASSQDEGWTGELFF.

In nucleotides, the CDR3 is TGTGCCAGCAGCCTGACCCGAGGAGGGGGCTACACCTTC. Translated: CASSLTRGGGYTF. The V call is TRBV7-8, the J call TRBJ1-2, with D unresolved. Trimming removed 5 bases from V and 8 bases from J, with 15 bases in between. The CDR3 runs to 13 residues. Germline assignment: CDR1 SGHVS and CDR2 FQNEAQ.